This T cell receptor beta chain was identified in a study of CD8 T cells in Susac syndrome. With random hexamers, about 0.45 to 1 ug RNA was reverse transcribed. TCRdb re-analysed the immunoSEQ multiplex PCR reads in MiXCR, keeping a single row per CDR3 protein. Of 140,000 to 150,000 distinct CDR3 sequences in the sample, approximately 94% are singletons; the top ten hold approximately 0.09%. The V gene's germline CDR1 is SNHLY and CDR2 FYNNEI. The CDR3 covers 12 residues. Trimming shortened V by 5 bases and J by 5 bases, and 9 bases separated the two germline ends. Sequenced: CD4+ T cells from PBMCs. This chain joins TRBV2 and TRBJ1-1; D is undetermined. This receptor was taken from a human donor in good health. The CDR3 nucleotides read TGTGCCAGCAGTCCCCAGTTAACTGAAGCTTTCTTT. Residues: CASSPQLTEAFF.